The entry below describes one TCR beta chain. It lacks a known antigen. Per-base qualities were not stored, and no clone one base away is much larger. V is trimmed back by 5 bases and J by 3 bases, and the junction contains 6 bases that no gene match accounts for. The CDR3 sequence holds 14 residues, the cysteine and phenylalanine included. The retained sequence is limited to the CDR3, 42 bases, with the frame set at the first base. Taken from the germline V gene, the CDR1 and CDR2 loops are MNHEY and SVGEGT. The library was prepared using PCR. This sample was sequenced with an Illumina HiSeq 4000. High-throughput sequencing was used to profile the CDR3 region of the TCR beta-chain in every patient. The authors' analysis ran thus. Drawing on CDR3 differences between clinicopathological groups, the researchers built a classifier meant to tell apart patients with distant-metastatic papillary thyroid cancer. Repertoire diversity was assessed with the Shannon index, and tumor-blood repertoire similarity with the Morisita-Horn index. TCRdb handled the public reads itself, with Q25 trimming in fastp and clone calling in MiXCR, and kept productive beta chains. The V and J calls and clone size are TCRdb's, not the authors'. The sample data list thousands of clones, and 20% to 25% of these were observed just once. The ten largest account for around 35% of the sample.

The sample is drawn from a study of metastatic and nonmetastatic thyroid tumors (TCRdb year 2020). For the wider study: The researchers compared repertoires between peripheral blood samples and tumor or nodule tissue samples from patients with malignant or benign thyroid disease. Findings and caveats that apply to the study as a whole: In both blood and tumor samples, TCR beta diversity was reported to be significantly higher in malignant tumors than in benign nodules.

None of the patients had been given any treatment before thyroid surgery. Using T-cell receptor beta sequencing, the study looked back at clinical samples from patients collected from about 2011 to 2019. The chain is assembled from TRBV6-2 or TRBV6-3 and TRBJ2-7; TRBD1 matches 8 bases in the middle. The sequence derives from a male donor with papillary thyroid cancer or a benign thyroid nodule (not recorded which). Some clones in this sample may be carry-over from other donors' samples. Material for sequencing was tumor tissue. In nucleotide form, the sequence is TGTGCCAGCAGTAGCCATACAGGGGGCTACGAGCAGTACTTC. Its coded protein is CASSSHTGGYEQYF.